Each of the 25 T cell receptor beta chains below was sequenced from the same sample in a study of T cell changes during pregnancy in multiple sclerosis. TCRdb keeps only in-frame clones here, not all; method: immunoSEQ multiplex PCR. The sample has fewer than 55,000 clones; 90% are singletons. This specimen consisted of peripheral blood, obtained in the second trimester of pregnancy. These TCRs come from a female donor in good health, enrolled as a control in a pregnancy study.

The chain uses TRBV5-1 and TRBJ2-3; 10 bases are a match to TRBD2. There are 17 residues in the CDR3. The V and J ends lost 0 bases and 4 bases, in that order; junction bases with no gene match: 8. CDR1 SGHRS and CDR2 YFSETQ come from the germline V gene. The CDR3 bases are TGCGCCAGCAGCTTGGTTGGTAGCGGGAGGAAGGCAGATACGCAGTATTTT. As protein: CASSLVGSGRKADTQYF.

The V and J genes are TRBV5-4 and TRBJ2-1; 8 bases are a match to TRBD1. The CDR3 runs to 14 residues. V lost 1 base to trimming and J lost 6 bases; unmatched junction nucleotides: 3. Germline V CDR1 and CDR2: SGHNT, YYREEE (reference sequence). CDR3 sequence (DNA): TGTGCCAGCAGCTTGCGGACAGGGTTCAATGAGCAGTTCTTC. It yields the protein CASSLRTGFNEQFF. Full variable domain (missing parts from reference TRBV5-4 and TRBJ2-1): ETGVTQSPTHLIKTRGQQVTLRCSSQSGHNTVSWYQQALGQGPQFIFQYYREEENGRGNFPPRFSGLQFPNYSSELNVNALELDDSALYLCASSLRTGFNEQFFGPGTRLTVL.

This clone was counted once. The CDR3 DNA reads TGTGCCAGCAGCCCACCCGGGTCAGGGTTGGACGAGCAGTACTTC. This codes for CASSPPGSGLDEQYF. The gene calls are TRBV7-9 and TRBJ2-7, with D perhaps matching TRBD1 (5 bases). V lost 5 bases, J lost 5 bases, and 19 bases lay in between. This CDR3 spans 15 amino acids. Per the germline V gene, CDR1 is SEHNR and CDR2 is FQNEAQ (reference sequence).

The CDR3 sequence is CSVVRDGVTEAFF. In DNA, the CDR3 is TGCAGCGTTGTGCGGGATGGGGTCACTGAAGCTTTCTTT. The rearrangement uses TRBV29-1 and TRBJ1-1; D is undetermined. This CDR3 comprises 13 residues. CDR1 is SQVTM, CDR2 ANQGSEA, per germline. The ends were cut back, 4 bases at V and 4 bases at J, with 13 bases in the middle.

This chain uses TRBV6-5 with TRBJ2-3; perhaps TRBD2 as D (7 bases). Trimming took 7 bases from V and 1 from J, leaving 15 bases between them. The germline gives CDR1 MNHEY, CDR2 SVGAGI. The CDR3 runs 15 residues. For the CDR3, the DNA is TGTGCCAGCACAATGGGGGGGGCCGGCACAGATACGCAGTATTTT. Its translation: CASTMGGAGTDTQYF.

The rearrangement links TRBV7-9 to TRBJ1-5; D is ambiguous. Germline loops: CDR1 SEHNR, CDR2 FQNEAQ (reference sequence). Trimming stripped 1 base from V and 7 bases from J, with 14 bases between. The CDR3 contains 15 residues. CDR3 nucleotides: TGTGCCAGCAGCTTAGTCGGGAGCCAGGACCAGCCCCAGCATTTT. This codes for CASSLVGSQDQPQHF.

The V call is TRBV18, the J call TRBJ2-3; 12 bases match TRBD2. J gave up 3 bases and V 3 bases, and 4 bases lay outside the gene matches. The CDR3 is made up of 16 amino acids. Germline CDR1 is KGHSH and CDR2 is LQKENI. The CDR3 reads CASSPLAGGATDTQYF. The CDR3 DNA reads TGTGCCAGCTCACCCCTAGCGGGGGGGGCGACAGATACGCAGTATTTT.

V and J are TRBV5-1 and TRBJ2-7; 13 bases fit TRBD2. Unmatched junction bases numbered 3, after V lost 4 bases and J lost 2 bases. The CDR3 length is 15 residues. Germline lookup yields CDR1 SGHRS and CDR2 YFSETQ. The CDR3 coding sequence is TGCGCCAGCAGCCCCGGGACTAGCGGGACCTACGAGCAGTACTTC. This codes for CASSPGTSGTYEQYF.

CDR3 in DNA: TGCGCCAGCAGCTTGGGCAGGGAAAAAGAGACCCAGTACTTC. Its translation: CASSLGREKETQYF. This rearrangement joins TRBV5-1 to TRBJ2-5; D might be TRBD1 (5 bases). Germline V gives CDR1 SGHRS, CDR2 YFSETQ. This CDR3 has 14 residues. V was cut by 0 bases and J by 3 bases, with 9 bases left in between.

This chain links TRBV29-1 with TRBJ1-1; D possibly corresponds to TRBD1 (6 bases). The length of the CDR3 is 16 residues. Germline assignment: CDR1 SQVTM and CDR2 ANQGSEA. Trimming left V 6 bases short and J 0 bases short, with 20 bases between. The CDR3 region is CSVRKRTDKLNTEAFF. The CDR3 DNA sequence: TGCAGCGTCCGAAAACGGACAGACAAACTGAACACTGAAGCTTTCTTT. The whole variable domain, remainder taken from reference TRBV29-1 and TRBJ1-1, is SAVISQKPSRDICQRGTSLTIQCQVDSQVTMMFWYRQQPGQSLTLIATANQGSEATYESGFVIDKFPISRPNLTFSTLTVSNMSPEDSSIYLCSVRKRTDKLNTEAFFGQGTRLTVV.

The V and J genes are TRBV6-4 and TRBJ2-3, with 10 bases fitting TRBD2. With V trimmed by 5 bases and J by 1 base, 0 bases remained unmatched. This CDR3 has 14 residues. CDR1 is MRHNA and CDR2 is SNTAGT in the germline V gene. The CDR3 is CASSLAGGTDTQYF. CDR3 in DNA: TGTGCCAGCAGTCTAGCGGGGGGCACAGATACGCAGTATTTT.

The chain has TRBV7-7 and TRBJ2-5, with 9 bases aligning to TRBD2. After removal of 4 bases from V and 1 base from J, the junction contained 1 base not matched to a gene. The V gene's germline CDR1 is SSHAT and CDR2 FNYEAQ (reference sequence). The length of the CDR3 is 14 residues. CDR3 region: CASSSSGTQETQYF. DNA of the CDR3: TGTGCCAGCAGCTCTAGCGGGACCCAAGAGACCCAGTACTTC.

The CDR3 bases are TGTGCCAGCAGTTACTCCCCGGGACTAGAGGGGACCCAGTACTTC. It specifies CASSYSPGLEGTQYF. This chain joins TRBV6-5 and TRBJ2-5, with 8 positions matching TRBD2. V dropped 0 bases and J dropped 7; count of bases not matched to a gene: 7. The germline V gene encodes CDR1 MNHEY and CDR2 SVGAGI. The CDR3 runs to 15 residues.

This chain connects TRBV6-5 to TRBJ1-3; D not resolved. The CDR3 has 13 amino acids. The ends were cut back, 6 bases at V and 4 bases at J, with 10 bases in the middle. Germline lookup yields CDR1 MNHEY and CDR2 SVGAGI. CDR3 residues: CASRTGGGNTIYF. The CDR3 DNA follows: TGTGCCAGCAGGACCGGCGGGGGAAACACCATATATTTT.

The J gene is TRBJ1-2, the V gene TRBV5-1; no reliable D call. Germline V gives CDR1 SGHRS, CDR2 YFSETQ. This CDR3 spans 13 amino acids. V dropped 4 bases and J dropped 8 bases, with 15 bases sitting between them. CDR3 protein: CASSTDTVRGYTF. CDR3 in DNA: TGCGCCAGCAGCACCGACACGGTTCGCGGCTACACCTTC.

The chain uses TRBV2 and TRBJ1-4; 8 bases agree with TRBD1. There are 15 residues in the CDR3. V lost 6 bases, J lost 3 bases, and 6 bases stayed unmatched. Germline V gene lookup returns CDR1 SNHLY and CDR2 FYNNEI. The CDR3 sequence is CASSQDRVANEKLFF. The CDR3, as DNA: TGTGCCAGCAGCCAGGACAGGGTAGCTAATGAAAAACTGTTTTTT.

The J gene is TRBJ1-6, the V gene TRBV9; D is uncertain. The V gene's germline CDR1 is SGDLS and CDR2 YYNGEE. CDR3 length equals 14 residues. V lost 4 bases and J lost 9, with 14 bases in between. The CDR3 region is CASSPRAEGSPLHF. CDR3 bases: TGTGCCAGCAGCCCGCGAGCGGAGGGTTCACCCCTCCACTTT.

V gene TRBV28 combines with J gene TRBJ1-5; no clear D. V was cut by 5 bases and J by 0 bases, with 8 bases left in between. The CDR3 extends over 14 amino acids. Germline CDR1 MDHEN, CDR2 SYDVKM. CDR3 in amino acids: CASSITYSNQPQHF. In DNA, the CDR3 is TGTGCCAGCAGTATCACCTATAGCAATCAGCCCCAGCATTTT.

This chain uses TRBV5-6 with TRBJ2-2; tentative D call: TRBD2 (5 bases). CDR3 length: 17 residues. The germline CDR1 and CDR2 sequences are SGHDT and YYEEEE. Deletions cut 1 base from V and 0 bases from J, with 13 bases between. The CDR3 here is CASSLRVGVTNTGELFF. The CDR3 bases are TGTGCCAGCAGCTTGCGTGTCGGGGTCACGAACACCGGGGAGCTGTTTTTT.

The rearrangement links TRBV6-4 to TRBJ2-3, with 9 bases lining up with TRBD1. The V gene end was trimmed by 3 bases and the J gene end by 6 bases; junction bases not matched to a gene: 4. The CDR3 contains 14 residues. Germline CDR1 is MRHNA and CDR2 is SNTAGT. The DNA for the CDR3 is TGTGCCAGCAGTGAAGGGACAGGGATGGATACGCAGTATTTT. Its protein product is CASSEGTGMDTQYF.

The rearrangement links TRBV14 to TRBJ1-2; D might be TRBD1 (5 bases). The V end was cut by 1 base, the J end by 7 bases, with 10 bases between. Per germline, CDR1 SGHDN and CDR2 FVKESK. The CDR3 is 13 residues long. CDR3 sequence: CASSQARVGGYTF. For the CDR3, the DNA is TGTGCCAGCAGCCAAGCCAGGGTGGGTGGCTACACCTTC.

The chain links TRBV15 to TRBJ2-7; 10 bases are shared with TRBD2. This CDR3 is built from 15 residues. Germline V gives CDR1 LNHNV, CDR2 YYDKDF (reference sequence). V lost 0 bases to trimming and J lost 7 bases; unmatched junction nucleotides: 6. The CDR3 sequence is CATSRDRLAGREQYF. The CDR3 region has the DNA TGTGCCACCAGCAGAGATCGACTAGCGGGCCGAGAGCAGTACTTC.

V is TRBV2 and J is TRBJ2-5, with 7 bases fitting TRBD2. The germline V gene has CDR1 SNHLY and CDR2 FYNNEI. The CDR3 runs to 17 residues. With V trimmed by 0 bases and J by 5 bases, 12 bases remained unmatched. CDR3 in DNA: TGTGCCAGCAGTGAAGCTTGGATTGGGAGGGTCGTGGAGACCCAGTACTTC. Translation: CASSEAWIGRVVETQYF.

The chain has TRBV10-2 and TRBJ1-2; possible D gene TRBD1, 5 bases. CDR3 length equals 15 residues. V was trimmed by 1 base and J by 3 bases, leaving 12 bases between them. The germline V gene encodes CDR1 WSHSY and CDR2 SAAADI. CDR3 coding DNA: TGCGCCAGCAGTGAGTTAGTTGGGGGGTACTATGGCTACACCTTC. Its translation is CASSELVGGYYGYTF.

The V call is TRBV2, the J call TRBJ2-2; possible D gene TRBD2, 5 bases. Trimming left V 6 bases short and J 3 bases short, with 14 bases between. This CDR3 has 15 residues. The germline CDR1 and CDR2 sequences are SNHLY and FYNNEI. The CDR3 reads CASRGLGGDTGELFF. In DNA form, the CDR3 reads TGTGCCAGCAGAGGACTCGGTGGAGACACCGGGGAGCTGTTTTTT.